This T cell receptor beta chain stems from a study of immune evolution from preneoplasia to lung adenocarcinoma. Produced via immunoSEQ multiplex PCR; TCRdb's table is partial and in-frame only. Of about 6,500 clones listed, about 80% are singletons. This CDR3 comprises 16 residues. With V trimmed by 1 base and J by 1 base, 3 bases remained unmatched. The germline gives CDR1 SGHAT, CDR2 FQDESV (reference sequence). The sample was FFPE lung adenocarcinoma in situ tissue. This TCR was recovered from a donor aged 70 or over with lung adenocarcinoma. This chain uses TRBV11-1 with TRBJ2-1; 8 bases agree with TRBD2. CDR3 loop: CASSLGAGGSYNEQFF. CDR3 nucleotide sequence: TGTGCCAGCAGCTTAGGGGCGGGAGGATCCTACAATGAGCAGTTCTTC.